This section outlines one T cell receptor beta chain sequence together with its context. The data stem from a study of blood T cell repertoires in COVID-19. Trimming stripped 4 bases from V and 0 bases from J, with 14 bases between. Germline values: CDR1 SGDLS, CDR2 YYNGEE. CDR3 size: 17 residues. The repertoire was sequenced with immunoSEQ multiplex PCR; TCRdb's copy has only in-frame clones and lacks some. The table includes some 200,000 clones, around 80% detected once. Sample: peripheral blood. The clonotype comes from a man aged 50-60 years with active or convalescent COVID-19. V is TRBV9 and J is TRBJ2-6; TRBD2 is a possible D gene (5 bases). The CDR3 DNA reads TGTGCCAGCAGCCCTCAAGCGGCCCGCTCTGGGGCCAACGTCCTGACTTTC. Its protein is CASSPQAARSGANVLTF.